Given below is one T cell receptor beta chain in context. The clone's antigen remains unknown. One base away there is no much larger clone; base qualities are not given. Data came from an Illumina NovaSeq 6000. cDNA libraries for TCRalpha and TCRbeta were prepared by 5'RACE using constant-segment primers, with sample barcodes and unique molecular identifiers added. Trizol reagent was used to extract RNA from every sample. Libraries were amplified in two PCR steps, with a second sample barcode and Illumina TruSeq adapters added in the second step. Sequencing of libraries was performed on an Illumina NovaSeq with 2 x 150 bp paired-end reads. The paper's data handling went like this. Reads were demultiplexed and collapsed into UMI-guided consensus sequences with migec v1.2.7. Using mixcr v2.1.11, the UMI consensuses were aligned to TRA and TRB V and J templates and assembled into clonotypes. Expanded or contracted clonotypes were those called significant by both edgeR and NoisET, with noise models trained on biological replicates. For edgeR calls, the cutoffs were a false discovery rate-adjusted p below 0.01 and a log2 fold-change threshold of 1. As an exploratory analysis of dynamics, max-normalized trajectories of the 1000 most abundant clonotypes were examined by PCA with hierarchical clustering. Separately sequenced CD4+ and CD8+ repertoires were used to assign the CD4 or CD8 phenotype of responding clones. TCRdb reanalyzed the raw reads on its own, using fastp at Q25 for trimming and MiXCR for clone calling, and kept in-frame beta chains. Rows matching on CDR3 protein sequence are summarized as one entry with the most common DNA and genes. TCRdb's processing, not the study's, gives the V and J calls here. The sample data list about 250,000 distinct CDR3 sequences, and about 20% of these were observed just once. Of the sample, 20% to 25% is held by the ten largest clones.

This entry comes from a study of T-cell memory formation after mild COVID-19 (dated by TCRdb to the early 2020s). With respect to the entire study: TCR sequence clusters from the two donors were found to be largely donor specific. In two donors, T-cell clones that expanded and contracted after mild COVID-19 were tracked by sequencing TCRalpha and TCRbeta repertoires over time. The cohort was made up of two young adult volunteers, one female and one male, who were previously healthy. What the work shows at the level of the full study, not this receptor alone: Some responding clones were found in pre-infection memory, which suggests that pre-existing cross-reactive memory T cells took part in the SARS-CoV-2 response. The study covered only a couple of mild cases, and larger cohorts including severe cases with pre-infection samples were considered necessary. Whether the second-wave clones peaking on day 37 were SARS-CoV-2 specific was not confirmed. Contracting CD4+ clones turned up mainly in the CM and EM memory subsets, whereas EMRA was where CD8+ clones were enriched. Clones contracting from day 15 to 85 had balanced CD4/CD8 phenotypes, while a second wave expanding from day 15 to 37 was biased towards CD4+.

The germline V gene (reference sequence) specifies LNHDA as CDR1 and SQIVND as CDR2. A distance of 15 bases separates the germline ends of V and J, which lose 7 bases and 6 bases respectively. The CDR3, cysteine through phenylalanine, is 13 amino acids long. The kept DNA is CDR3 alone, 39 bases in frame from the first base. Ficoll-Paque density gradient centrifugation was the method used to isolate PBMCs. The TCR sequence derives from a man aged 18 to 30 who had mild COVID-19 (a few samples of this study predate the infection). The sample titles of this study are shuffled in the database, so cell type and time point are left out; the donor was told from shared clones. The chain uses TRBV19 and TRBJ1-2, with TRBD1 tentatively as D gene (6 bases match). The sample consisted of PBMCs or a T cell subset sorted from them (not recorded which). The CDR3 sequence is CASTPGQRDGYTF. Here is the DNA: TGTGCCAGTACTCCTGGACAGAGGGATGGCTACACCTTC.